One and the same sample provided the 23 T cell receptor beta chains below, sequenced in a study of blood T cell repertoires in COVID-19. Method: immunoSEQ multiplex PCR; TCRdb's copy keeps in-frame clones and lacks some. The table records 350,000 to 400,000 clones, approximately 90% of them present only once. The sequenced sample consisted of PBMCs or T cells enriched from blood (not recorded which). The receptors shown here come from a woman aged 40-49 years who had been exposed to COVID-19.

The chain has TRBV18 and TRBJ1-1, with D possibly being TRBD1 (6 bases). The CDR3 spans 17 residues. CDR1 and CDR2 (germline): KGHSH, LQKENI. Trimming shortened V by 3 bases and J by 6 bases, and 23 bases separated the two germline ends. CDR3 coding DNA: TGTGCCAGCTCACCCGGGGGGCGCGTTTCACGTATCCCTGAAGCTTTCTTT. Protein sequence: CASSPGGRVSRIPEAFF.

J is TRBJ2-2 and V is TRBV10-2; maybe TRBD1 (6 bases). CDR1 is WSHSY and CDR2 is SAAADI in the germline V gene. Trimming pared 3 bases from V and 5 bases from J, leaving 13 bases between. The CDR3 consists of 15 residues. The CDR3 loop is CASSEQGPGTGELFF. DNA for the CDR3: TGCGCCAGCAGTGAACAGGGCCCGGGGACCGGGGAGCTGTTTTTT.

This clone was seen more than once but under ten times. The V call is TRBV11-2, the J call TRBJ2-1, with TRBD2 matching over 12 bases. Germline trimming cut 3 bases from V and 2 bases from J; bases unmatched to any gene: 2. The CDR3 length is 16 residues. The germline gives CDR1 SGHAT, CDR2 FQNNGV. DNA for the CDR3: TGTGCCAGCAGCTTCCCTAGCGGGGGGGCCTACAATGAGCAGTTCTTC. Protein sequence: CASSFPSGGAYNEQFF.

The gene calls are TRBV7-9 and TRBJ1-1, with 7 bases matching TRBD1. The ends lost 3 bases at V and 7 bases at J; junction bases unmatched: 5. The CDR3 is made up of 13 amino acids. CDR1 SEHNR and CDR2 FQNEAQ come from the germline V gene (reference sequence). The CDR3 nucleotides are TGTGCCAGCAGCTTTCTACAGGGGAATGAAGCTTTCTTT. It codes for CASSFLQGNEAFF.

The J gene is TRBJ2-7, the V gene TRBV2; unclear D gene. The CDR3 runs 11 residues. Deletions cut 6 bases from V and 4 bases from J, with 7 bases between. Germline assignment: CDR1 SNHLY and CDR2 FYNNEI. The CDR3 protein is CASSLKYEQYF. DNA of the CDR3: TGTGCCAGCAGCCTAAAATACGAGCAGTACTTC.

This chain uses TRBV24-1 with TRBJ2-1, with D perhaps TRBD1 (6 bases). Germline-derived CDR1 and CDR2 are KGHDR and SFDVKD. This CDR3 has 15 residues. V dropped 9 bases and J dropped 0 bases, with 14 bases sitting between them. CDR3 region: CATSLGQSSYNEQFF. The DNA of the CDR3 is TGTGCCACCTCCCTTGGACAGAGCTCCTACAATGAGCAGTTCTTC.

The chain employs TRBV5-1 and TRBJ2-3; a weak D match, TRBD2 (6 bases). This CDR3 region has 13 residues. Per germline, CDR1 SGHRS and CDR2 YFSETQ. Trimming took 5 bases from V and 5 from J, leaving 12 bases between them. CDR3 residues: CASSTSSGDTQYF. The CDR3 bases are TGCGCCAGCAGTACTAGCAGCGGAGATACGCAGTATTTT.

This chain uses TRBV24-1 with TRBJ2-2, with 14 bases identical to TRBD2. Germline assignment: CDR1 KGHDR and CDR2 SFDVKD. The CDR3 extends over 19 amino acids. The J segment lost 6 bases and the V segment lost 0 bases, leaving 8 bases of the junction unmatched. The CDR3 region is CATSDLQRLAGGPPGELFF. CDR3 bases: TGTGCCACCAGTGATTTGCAAAGACTAGCGGGAGGGCCCCCCGGGGAGCTGTTTTTT.

The genes are TRBV19 and TRBJ1-1; TRBD1 might be the D (5 bases). The germline gives CDR1 LNHDA, CDR2 SQIVND (reference sequence). Trimming removed 9 bases from V and 1 base from J, with 18 bases in between. CDR3 size: 15 residues. This chain's CDR3 is CASQAQVFGNTEAFF. In DNA form, the CDR3 reads TGTGCCAGCCAGGCACAGGTCTTTGGGAACACTGAAGCTTTCTTT. The full variable domain, rest sourced from reference TRBV19 and TRBJ1-1, is DGGITQSPKYLFRKEGQNVTLSCEQNLNHDAMYWYRQDPGQGLRLIYYSQIVNDFQKGDIAEGYSVSREKKESFPLTVTSAQKNPTAFYLCASQAQVFGNTEAFFGQGTRLTVV.

This clone is a singleton in its sample. The J gene is TRBJ2-5, the V gene TRBV19; D might be TRBD2 (5 bases). Germline CDR1 LNHDA, CDR2 SQIVND (reference sequence). The CDR3 consists of 12 residues. Trimming removed 7 bases from V and 3 bases from J, with 9 bases in between. The CDR3 region has the DNA TGTGCCAGTATCGACGGGGAAGAGACCCAGTACTTC. Translated, it gives CASIDGEETQYF.

The chain links TRBV23-1 to TRBJ2-5; 7 positions match TRBD1. TRBV23-1 is filed as an ORF, its function uncertain. CDR3 size: 17 residues. V was clipped by 4 bases and J by 3 bases; unmatched bases: 14. Here the CDR3 DNA reads TGCGCCAGCAGTCCCATAGGGTACACCGGGACAGAAGAGACCCAGTACTTC. Translated: CASSPIGYTGTEETQYF.

The chain uses TRBV10-1 and TRBJ2-3; the match to TRBD1 covers 7 bases. Germline lookup yields CDR1 WNHNN and CDR2 SYGVQD (reference sequence). The J segment lost 2 bases and the V segment lost 2 bases, leaving 10 bases of the junction unmatched. The CDR3 is made up of 17 amino acids. The CDR3 DNA sequence: TGCGCCAGCAGTGAGGACAGGGCCATCAGTATCACAGATACGCAGTATTTT. The encoded protein is CASSEDRAISITDTQYF.

V gene TRBV7-2 combines with J gene TRBJ1-1, with 9 bases matching TRBD1. The trim removed 2 bases at V and 6 bases at J, leaving 7 bases unmatched. In germline, CDR1 is SGHTA, CDR2 FQGNSA. This CDR3 comprises 15 residues. In nucleotides, the CDR3 is TGTGCCAGCAGCTTAAGGACAGGGGTTGGCTCTGAAGCTTTCTTT. It specifies CASSLRTGVGSEAFF.

This chain links TRBV6-2 or TRBV6-3 with TRBJ1-5; perhaps TRBD1 as D (6 bases). V lost 4 bases and J lost 3, with 13 bases in between. The CDR3 runs 15 residues. Germline assignment: CDR1 MNHEY and CDR2 SVGEGT. The CDR3 spells CASSWLTGLNQPQHF. CDR3 sequence (DNA): TGTGCCAGCAGTTGGCTGACAGGCCTCAATCAGCCCCAGCATTTT.

This rearrangement joins TRBV2 to TRBJ1-4, with 7 bases lining up with TRBD1. The CDR3 loop spans 15 amino acids. Germline V gene lookup returns CDR1 SNHLY and CDR2 FYNNEI. V trimming: 6 bases; J trimming: 1 base; junction bases outside the gene matches: 5. As DNA, the CDR3 is TGTGCCAGCAGCCAGGGGGGTCTAACTAATGAAAAACTGTTTTTT. Protein product: CASSQGGLTNEKLFF.

The chain recombines TRBV3-1 (or the pseudogene TRBV3-2) with TRBJ2-7; D is undetermined. Germline CDR1 and CDR2: LGHDT and YNNKEL (reference sequence). The CDR3 contains 13 residues. V dropped 2 bases and J dropped 6 bases, with 11 bases sitting between them. Written as DNA, the CDR3 is TGTGCCAGCAGCCAATTTCGGTCGAGCGAGCAGTACTTC. As protein: CASSQFRSSEQYF.

The chain couples TRBV3-1 (or the pseudogene TRBV3-2) to TRBJ2-2; TRBD2 might be the D (5 bases). Per germline, CDR1 LGHDT and CDR2 YNNKEL (reference sequence). Trimming took off 2 bases at V and 4 bases at J, with 17 bases between the two ends. The CDR3 is made up of 17 amino acids. Written as DNA, the CDR3 is TGTGCCAGCAGCCAATTCGTGAGGGCGCGGGTCACCGGGGAGCTGTTTTTT. Its protein product is CASSQFVRARVTGELFF.

The rearrangement uses TRBV18 and TRBJ1-5; possibly TRBD1 for D (6 bases). Germline CDR1 reads KGHSH; CDR2 reads LQKENI. The CDR3 loop spans 20 amino acids. V dropped 3 bases and J dropped 0 bases, with 24 bases sitting between them. The CDR3 is CASSPTRRQALNLSNQPQHF. CDR3 nucleotide sequence: TGTGCCAGCTCACCGACCCGTAGACAGGCACTCAACCTTAGCAATCAGCCCCAGCATTTT.

The rearrangement joins TRBV5-4 to TRBJ2-5; TRBD2 is a possible D gene (5 bases). CDR3 size: 14 residues. Trimming stripped 4 bases from V and 2 bases from J, with 12 bases between. Looked up from germline, CDR1 is SGHNT and CDR2 is YYREEE (reference sequence). The CDR3, as DNA: TGTGCCAGCAGCAATGGACCGGGACAAGAGACCCAGTACTTC. It encodes CASSNGPGQETQYF.

The chain links TRBV12-3 or TRBV12-4 to TRBJ2-3; maybe TRBD2 (6 bases). The CDR3 extends over 12 amino acids. Trimming removed 8 bases from V and 6 bases from J, with 12 bases in between. CDR3 sequence (DNA): TGTGCCAGCCGCCTCGGGACTGATACGCAGTATTTT. It yields the protein CASRLGTDTQYF.

The chain uses TRBV15 and TRBJ2-3; 7 bases are shared with TRBD1. V was clipped by 4 bases and J by 2 bases; unmatched bases: 3. Germline V gene lookup returns CDR1 LNHNV and CDR2 YYDKDF (reference sequence). This CDR3 spans 14 amino acids. CDR3 nucleotides: TGTGCCACCAGCAAGGGGGCGAACACAGATACGCAGTATTTT. Its translation is CATSKGANTDTQYF.

The chain has TRBV3-1 (or the pseudogene TRBV3-2) and TRBJ2-1; tentatively, D is TRBD2 (5 bases). This CDR3 comprises 15 residues. The germline V gene encodes CDR1 LGHDT and CDR2 YNNKEL (reference sequence). Trimming cost V 7 bases and J 8 bases, with 21 bases left between them. The CDR3 is CASKSSAGGWDEQFF. In nucleotides, the CDR3 is TGTGCCAGCAAATCGTCCGCGGGCGGGTGGGATGAGCAGTTCTTC.

This chain links TRBV10-3 with TRBJ2-7, with TRBD1 identical over 7 bases. After removal of 0 bases from V and 4 bases from J, the junction contained 6 bases not matched to a gene. The CDR3 runs 15 residues. Per germline, CDR1 ENHRY and CDR2 SYGVKD. The CDR3 DNA reads TGTGCCATCAGTGAGTCGGTAACAGGGGCATACGAGCAGTACTTC. Translation gives CAISESVTGAYEQYF.